Only one count was recorded for the clone carrying this TCR beta chain. Its antigen remains unknown. The entry originates in a study of cytomegalovirus exposure and HLA in healthy donors. Whole-study results and caveats: Later genetic work tied a missense DCLRE1C variant to beta-chain V and J trimming.

CDR1 and CDR2 from the germline V gene are SGHNT and YYREEE (reference sequence). The CDR3 contains 15 residues. Between the trimmed V and J ends, which lost 0 bases and 2 bases, there was a span of 6 bases. Primers included in the PCR were 60 Vbeta and 13 Jbeta primers. Repertoires were generated with immunoSEQ multiplex PCR, while TCRdb's copy carries only in-frame clones and drops some. Of about 90,000 clones listed, around 85% are singletons. The specimen sequenced was PBMCs. This chain joins TRBV5-4 and TRBJ2-6; tentatively, D is TRBD1 (6 bases). This TCR was sampled from a man younger than 30 in good health and CMV-seronegative. Here the CDR3 reads CASSLDRAGANVLTF. The DNA of the CDR3 is TGTGCCAGCAGCTTGGACAGGGCTGGGGCCAACGTCCTGACTTTC.